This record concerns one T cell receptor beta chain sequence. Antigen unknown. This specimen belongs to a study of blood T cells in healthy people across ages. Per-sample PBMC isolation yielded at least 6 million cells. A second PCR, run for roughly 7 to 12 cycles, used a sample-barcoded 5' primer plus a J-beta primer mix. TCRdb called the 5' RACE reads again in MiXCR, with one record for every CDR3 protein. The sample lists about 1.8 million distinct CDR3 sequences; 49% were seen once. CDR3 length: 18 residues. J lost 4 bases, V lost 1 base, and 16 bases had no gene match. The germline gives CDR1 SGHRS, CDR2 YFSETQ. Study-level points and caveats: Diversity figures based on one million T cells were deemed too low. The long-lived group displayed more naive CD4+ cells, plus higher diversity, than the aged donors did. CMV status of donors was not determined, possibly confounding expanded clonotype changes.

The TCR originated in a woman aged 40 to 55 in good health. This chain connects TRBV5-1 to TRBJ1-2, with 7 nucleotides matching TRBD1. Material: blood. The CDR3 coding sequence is TGCGCCAGCAGCTTGTCCGAGACAGGGCTCACTGAACGCTATGGCTACACCTTC. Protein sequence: CASSLSETGLTERYGYTF.